This paragraph reports one T cell receptor (beta chain). Its antigen is currently unknown. This record comes from a study of CD8+ T cells in alopecia areata. Study-level background: Oral tofacitinib (5 to 10 mg twice daily) was administered to treated patients.

Sequencing relied on a cDNA template that was reverse transcribed from extracted RNA. The assay was immunoSEQ multiplex PCR, and TCRdb's table has in-frame clones only and misses some. Among some 200,000 clones listed, 60% to 70% were seen once. The germline CDR1 and CDR2 sequences are SGHTA and FQGNSA. V was shortened by 5 bases and J by 1 base, with 10 bases between the two germline ends. CDR3 length: 14 amino acids. Findings and limits, study-wide: Clonality was higher in lesional than normal scalp, especially in alopecia totalis/universalis.

Specified treatment: oral pan-JAK inhibitor, 5-10 mg twice daily. Those with alopecia areata gave lesional scalp punch biopsies and peripheral blood. The sequence came from a human donor with alopecia areata. Material: CD4+ T cells sorted from blood, obtained at week 4, from a patient treated with tofacitinib. J is TRBJ2-3 and V is TRBV7-2; D remains unclear. The CDR3 loop reads CASSLGLRTDTQYF. CDR3 nucleotides: TGTGCCAGCAGCCTCGGGCTTCGCACAGATACGCAGTATTTT.